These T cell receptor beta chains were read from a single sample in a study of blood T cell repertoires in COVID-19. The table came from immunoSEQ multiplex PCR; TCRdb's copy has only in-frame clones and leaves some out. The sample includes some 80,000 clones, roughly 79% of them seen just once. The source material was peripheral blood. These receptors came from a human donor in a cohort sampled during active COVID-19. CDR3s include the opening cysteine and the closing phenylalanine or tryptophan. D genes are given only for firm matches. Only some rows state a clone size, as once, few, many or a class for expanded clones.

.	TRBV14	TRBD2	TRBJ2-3	TGTGCCAGCAGCCAAGGAGGCAGCGGGAGAAGCACGCAGTATTTT	CASSQGGSGRSTQYF
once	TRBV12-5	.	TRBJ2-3	TGTGCTAGTGGTTCCCCTTCCCTAGCGAGTTCCACAGATACGCAGTATTTT	CASGSPSLASSTDTQYF
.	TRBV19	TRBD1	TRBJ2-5	TGTGCCAGTAGTATAGATCAGGCAGGGGGCATCGAGACCCAGTACTTC	CASSIDQAGGIETQYF
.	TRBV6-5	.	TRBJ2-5	TGTGCCAGCAGTAATACAGGGTTGGAGACCCAGTACTTC	CASSNTGLETQYF
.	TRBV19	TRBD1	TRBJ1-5	TGTGCCAGTAGCCGACAGGGAAGCAATCAGCCCCAGCATTTT	CASSRQGSNQPQHF
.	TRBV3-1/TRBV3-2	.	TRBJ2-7	TGTGCCAGCAGCCAAGGGGACTGGAGCTCCTACGAGCAGTACTTC	CASSQGDWSSYEQYF
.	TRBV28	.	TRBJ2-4	TGTGCCAGCAGACCACACACCCGGCGGGTCAAAAACATTCAGTACTTC	CASRPHTRRVKNIQYF
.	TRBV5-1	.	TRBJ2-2	TGCGCCAGCAGCAACGCCGGGGGAATAATAGGGACCGGGGAGCTGTTTTTT	CASSNAGGIIGTGELFF
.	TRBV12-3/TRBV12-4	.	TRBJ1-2	TGTGCCAGCACCCCTTGGGGGGGAGAGGGCTACACCTTC	CASTPWGGEGYTF
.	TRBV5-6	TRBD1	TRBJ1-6	TGTGCCAGCAGCCGTAGGGGGCAGTATAATTCACCCCTCCACTTT	CASSRRGQYNSPLHF
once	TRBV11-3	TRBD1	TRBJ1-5	TGTGCCAGCACCCAGGGACAGATTAGCAATCAGCCCCAGCATTTT	CASTQGQISNQPQHF